One and the same sample provided the 24 T cell receptor beta chains below, sequenced in a study of cytomegalovirus exposure and HLA in healthy donors. Profiling relied on immunoSEQ multiplex PCR, and the TCRdb table lists in-frame clones only, not all of them. The table has 150,000 to 200,000 clones, roughly 91% seen once. The sequencing input was PBMCs. These receptor sequences come from a young man in good health and CMV-seropositive.

The V gene is TRBV10-3, the J gene TRBJ2-7, with 8 nucleotides matching TRBD1. This CDR3 comprises 16 residues. After removal of 4 bases from V and 2 bases from J, the junction contained 10 bases not matched to a gene. The germline gives CDR1 ENHRY, CDR2 SYGVKD. The CDR3 loop is CAISGQTGEIPYEQYF. Written as DNA, the CDR3 is TGTGCCATCAGTGGCCAGACAGGGGAGATTCCCTACGAGCAGTACTTC.

The chain employs TRBV5-4 and TRBJ2-7, with TRBD1 matching 7 bases. Germline trimming cut 4 bases from V and 9 bases from J; bases unmatched to any gene: 25. CDR3 length: 18 residues. Looked up from germline, CDR1 is SGHNT and CDR2 is YYREEE (reference sequence). As DNA, the CDR3 is TGTGCCAGCAGCCGTTCCCCTTTGAGACAGGGTAGGAAGGATGTGCAGTACTTC. This encodes CASSRSPLRQGRKDVQYF.

The chain carries TRBV27 and TRBJ2-5; TRBD2 might be the D (5 bases). Trimming removed 5 bases at V and 2 bases at J, with 9 bases between. The length of the CDR3 is 13 residues. Germline V gene sequence: CDR1 MNHEY, CDR2 SMNVEV (reference sequence). CDR3 sequence: CASSRLNQETQYF. The DNA for the CDR3 is TGTGCCAGCAGTAGACTAAATCAAGAGACCCAGTACTTC.

The chain couples TRBV11-2 to TRBJ2-1; TRBD2 matches 8 bases. Germline-derived CDR1 and CDR2 are SGHAT and FQNNGV. With V trimmed by 2 bases and J by 2 bases, 8 bases remained unmatched. The CDR3 length is 17 residues. The chain's CDR3 is CASSLPPGGSTYNEQFF. The CDR3 bases are TGTGCCAGCAGCTTACCCCCGGGAGGGAGTACCTACAATGAGCAGTTCTTC.

The chain couples TRBV28 to TRBJ1-5; D is uncertain. Deletions cut 8 bases from V and 0 bases from J, with 11 bases between. From germline, CDR1 is MDHEN and CDR2 SYDVKM. This CDR3 is 14 amino acids long. CDR3 sequence: CASRGWDSNQPQHF. The DNA for the CDR3 is TGTGCCAGCCGGGGATGGGATAGCAATCAGCCCCAGCATTTT. Variable domain in full (rest from reference TRBV28 and TRBJ1-5): DVKVTQSSRYLVKRTGEKVFLECVQDMDHENMFWYRQDPGLGLRLIYFSYDVKMKEKGDIPEGYSVSREKKERFSLILESASTNQTSMYLCASRGWDSNQPQHFGDGTRLSIL.

This clone was recorded once. V usage is TRBV27 and J usage is TRBJ1-2; maybe TRBD1 (5 bases). The germline gives CDR1 MNHEY, CDR2 SMNVEV (reference sequence). The CDR3 is made up of 15 amino acids. Between the trimmed V and J ends, which lost 6 bases and 5 bases, there was a span of 19 bases. The CDR3 sequence: CASRSLIQGYYGYTF. The DNA for the CDR3 is TGTGCCAGCAGGTCCCTTATTCAGGGATATTATGGCTACACCTTC.

The chain recombines TRBV28 with TRBJ1-1; TRBD1 is a possible D gene (6 bases). V lost 7 bases and J 1 base, leaving 10 bases between the germline ends. This CDR3 region has 13 residues. The germline V gene has CDR1 MDHEN and CDR2 SYDVKM. The CDR3: CASMGGGNTEAFF. The CDR3 coding sequence is TGTGCCAGCATGGGAGGGGGGAACACTGAAGCTTTCTTT.

This sequence joins TRBV18 and TRBJ2-6; 7 bases agree with TRBD1. CDR3 length: 16 residues. The germline CDR1 and CDR2 sequences are KGHSH and LQKENI. V gave up 8 bases and J gave up 0 bases; unmatched junction bases: 7. The CDR3 loop reads CASTRDRVSGANVLTF. CDR3 nucleotides: TGTGCCAGCACCCGGGACAGAGTCTCTGGGGCCAACGTCCTGACTTTC. Full variable domain (missing parts from reference TRBV18 and TRBJ2-6): NAGVMQNPRHLVRRRGQEARLRCSPMKGHSHVYWYRQLPEEGLKFMVYLQKENIIDESGMPKERFSAEFPKEGPSILRIQQVVRGDSAAYFCASTRDRVSGANVLTFGAGSRLTVL.

The chain carries TRBV28 and TRBJ1-5; no clear D. The CDR3 covers 16 residues. Looked up from germline, CDR1 is MDHEN and CDR2 is SYDVKM. The V end was cut by 8 bases, the J end by 3 bases, with 20 bases between. DNA of the CDR3: TGTGCCAGCCGGGTCCCGCGGTTGAGGAACAATCAGCCCCAGCATTTT. Protein sequence: CASRVPRLRNNQPQHF.

The chain combines TRBV18 with TRBJ2-5; D perhaps matches TRBD2 (5 bases). Trimming took off 1 base at V and 2 bases at J, with 8 bases between the two ends. The CDR3 has 14 residues. In germline, CDR1 is KGHSH, CDR2 LQKENI. DNA of the CDR3: TGTGCCAGCTCACCACTGGACTTACAAGAGACCCAGTACTTC. Protein sequence: CASSPLDLQETQYF.

The chain combines TRBV6-5 with TRBJ2-3; D not resolved. Between the trimmed V and J ends, which lost 0 bases and 3 bases, there was a span of 4 bases. The CDR3 spans 13 residues. Germline values: CDR1 MNHEY, CDR2 SVGAGI. This CDR3 reads CASSYSNTDTQYF. In nucleotides, the CDR3 is TGTGCCAGCAGTTACTCTAATACAGATACGCAGTATTTT.

This clone was recorded once. The genes are TRBV5-6 and TRBJ2-2, with 10 positions matching TRBD2. The CDR3 is 19 amino acids. With V trimmed by 1 base and J by 7 bases, 16 bases remained unmatched. CDR1 and CDR2 (germline): SGHDT, YYEEEE. The chain's CDR3 is CASSLPWWRAGGRVGELFF. The CDR3 region has the DNA TGTGCCAGCAGCTTGCCATGGTGGAGAGCGGGAGGGCGGGTCGGGGAGCTGTTTTTT. Combining the CDR3 with reference TRBV5-6 and TRBJ2-2 gives the whole variable domain DAGVTQSPTHLIKTRGQQVTLRCSPKSGHDTVSWYQQALGQGPQFIFQYYEEEERQRGNFPDRFSGHQFPNYSSELNVNALLLGDSALYLCASSLPWWRAGGRVGELFFGEGSRLTVL.

The rearrangement links TRBV6-8 to TRBJ2-4; 7 bases agree with TRBD2. J was trimmed by 8 bases and V by 0 bases; bases with no gene match: 7. This CDR3 contains 15 residues. CDR1 is MNHGY, CDR2 SAAAGT, per germline. The CDR3 region is CASSYSGLDGDIQYF. The DNA for the CDR3 is TGTGCCAGCAGTTACTCCGGACTAGACGGGGACATTCAGTACTTC.

DNA of the CDR3: TGTGCCAGCAGCTTGAGCAGGGTCTCCGGAAACACCATATATTTT. Its protein product is CASSLSRVSGNTIYF. The rearrangement links TRBV7-9 to TRBJ1-3; a possible D gene is TRBD1 (5 bases). V gave up 3 bases and J gave up 4 bases, with 13 bases separating them. The CDR3 totals 15 residues. Germline V gene lookup returns CDR1 SEHNR and CDR2 FQNEAQ (reference sequence).

A single count supports this clone. CDR3 bases: TGTGCCAGCAGTGAAAGCACGGGAGGGATCTACAATGAGCAGTTCTTC. Amino acids: CASSESTGGIYNEQFF. This chain joins TRBV25-1 and TRBJ2-1; TRBD2 agrees at 8 bases. Per the germline V gene, CDR1 is MGHDK and CDR2 is SYGVNS. Trimming at V came to 2 bases and at J to 3 bases, leaving 6 bases not matched to a gene. There are 16 residues in the CDR3.

This clone was detected only once. V and J are TRBV28 and TRBJ1-4; D might be TRBD1 (6 bases). The CDR3 is 12 amino acids. V gave up 6 bases and J gave up 6 bases, with 8 bases separating them. In germline, CDR1 is MDHEN, CDR2 SYDVKM. CDR3 coding DNA: TGTGCCAGCAGACAGGGTGATGAAAAACTGTTTTTT. Protein: CASRQGDEKLFF.

The CDR3 is CASSAREGNQPQHF. CDR3 DNA sequence: TGTGCCAGTAGTGCCAGGGAGGGGAATCAGCCCCAGCATTTT. V and J are TRBV19 and TRBJ1-5; tentatively, D is TRBD1 (5 bases). V dropped 5 bases and J dropped 4 bases, with 12 bases sitting between them. Germline V gene sequence: CDR1 LNHDA, CDR2 SQIVND (reference sequence). CDR3 length: 14 amino acids. Full variable domain (rest looked up from reference TRBV19 and TRBJ1-5): DGGITQSPKYLFRKEGQNVTLSCEQNLNHDAMYWYRQDPGQGLRLIYYSQIVNDFQKGDIAEGYSVSREKKESFPLTVTSAQKNPTAFYLCASSAREGNQPQHFGDGTRLSIL.

The gene calls are TRBV29-1 and TRBJ2-2, with D hard to call. In germline, CDR1 is SQVTM, CDR2 ANQGSEA. The CDR3 contains 15 residues. Trimming pared 1 base from V and 2 bases from J, leaving 11 bases between. The CDR3 DNA is TGCAGCGTTGAAGCCGCAGAACGCAACACCGGGGAGCTGTTTTTT. Translating gives CSVEAAERNTGELFF.

The gene calls are TRBV2 and TRBJ2-1; the D gene is possibly TRBD1 (6 bases). Trimming pared 7 bases from V and 5 bases from J, leaving 12 bases between. The CDR3 contains 13 residues. In germline, CDR1 is SNHLY, CDR2 FYNNEI. In nucleotides, the CDR3 is TGTGCCAGCATCCGGGACAATAACAATGAGCAGTTCTTC. This gives the protein CASIRDNNNEQFF.

The rearrangement links TRBV19 to TRBJ2-7; 8 nucleotides line up with TRBD2. CDR3 length: 15 amino acids. V was pared by 7 bases and J by 1 base, with 9 bases of the junction left unmatched. Germline CDR1 LNHDA, CDR2 SQIVND (reference sequence). Here the CDR3 DNA reads TGTGCCAGTACCCGCAGTAGCGGGAAGTCCTACGAGCAGTACTTC. The encoded protein is CASTRSSGKSYEQYF. The variable domain in full, completed from reference TRBV19 and TRBJ2-7, reads DGGITQSPKYLFRKEGQNVTLSCEQNLNHDAMYWYRQDPGQGLRLIYYSQIVNDFQKGDIAEGYSVSREKKESFPLTVTSAQKNPTAFYLCASTRSSGKSYEQYFGPGTRLTVT.

V gene TRBV27 combines with J gene TRBJ1-2; possibly TRBD1 for D (5 bases). This CDR3 is 16 amino acids long. Trimming took 6 bases from V and 4 from J, leaving 21 bases between them. Germline assignment: CDR1 MNHEY and CDR2 SMNVEV (reference sequence). CDR3 amino acids: CASSNRDSRIAYGYTF. The CDR3 region has the DNA TGTGCCAGCAGCAACCGGGACTCACGAATAGCCTATGGCTACACCTTC.

The chain links TRBV7-3 to TRBJ2-1; D is possibly TRBD2 (6 bases). Per the germline V gene, CDR1 is SGHTA and CDR2 is FQGTGA. The CDR3 has 13 residues. Trimming took 4 bases from V and 7 from J, leaving 11 bases between them. The CDR3 coding sequence is TGTGCCAGCAGCTGGCGCGCGGGGAATGAGCAGTTCTTC. Translation: CASSWRAGNEQFF.

This rearrangement joins TRBV19 to TRBJ1-2; 8 bases map to TRBD1. J gave up 4 bases and V 2 bases, and 9 bases lay outside the gene matches. The CDR3 runs to 16 residues. Germline V gives CDR1 LNHDA, CDR2 SQIVND (reference sequence). CDR3 residues: CASSITQGQARYGYTF. The CDR3 DNA follows: TGTGCCAGTAGTATAACCCAGGGACAGGCGCGCTATGGCTACACCTTC.

This chain connects TRBV5-1 to TRBJ2-2; D perhaps matches TRBD2 (5 bases). The CDR3 runs to 14 residues. Trimming pared 4 bases from V and 6 bases from J, leaving 13 bases between. Per germline, CDR1 SGHRS and CDR2 YFSETQ. The CDR3 nucleotides are TGCGCCAGCAGCCCGGAGGCAGTTGCCGGGGAGCTGTTTTTT. This translates into CASSPEAVAGELFF.